The T cell receptor (beta chain) described here comes from a study of shared clonotypes between healthy human individuals. Study overall: There were three CD4 naive, three CD4 memory, two CD8 naive and one CD8 memory plates per donor.

Germline V gene sequence: CDR1 SGHRS, CDR2 YFSETQ. Trimming took 4 bases from V and 3 from J; bases not matched to a gene: 7. This CDR3 is 14 amino acids long. Broader study findings: At large depth, rarefaction still showed sorted-subset sequencing to be incomplete.

This was a deep-level run. Sequenced by immunoSEQ multiplex PCR; TCRdb stores in-frame clones only, minus some. The table has 2 million to 2.5 million clones, 85% to 95% seen once. For this clone: The antigen is unknown.

The gene calls are TRBV5-1 and TRBJ2-7; 7 nucleotides match TRBD1. Sequencing was carried out using naive CD4+ T cells from PBMCs. Subset described: CD45RA+ positively selected. The clonotype comes from a man aged 18-30 years in good health. Some clones in this sample may be carry-over from other donors' samples. CDR3 nucleotides: TGCGCCAGCAGCATGACAGGGTCCGGCTACGAGCAGTACTTC. It yields the protein CASSMTGSGYEQYF.